Listed here are 18 T cell receptor beta chains from one sample, sequenced in a study of identical twins. TCRdb reanalysed the 5' RACE reads using MiXCR and keeps one entry per CDR3 protein. The sample records hundreds of thousands of distinct CDR3 sequences, about 12% being singletons. These data were likewise used in another study, on yellow fever vaccine responses in identical twins.

Sequenced input: PBMCs. The receptors were sampled from a woman in her late teens or twenties in good health.

The CDR3 here is CASSLDQGTEQFF. The DNA for the CDR3 is TGTGCCAGCAGCTTAGACCAGGGTACTGAGCAGTTCTTC. This rearrangement joins TRBV7-9 to TRBJ2-1, with D possibly matching TRBD1 (5 bases). This CDR3 is 13 amino acids long. V was clipped by 1 base and J by 9 bases, with 10 bases between them. CDR1 and CDR2 (germline): SEHNR, FQNEAQ (reference sequence).

This clonotype was counted a few times. The chain employs TRBV21-1 and TRBJ2-1; the D segment call TRBD1 is taken from the table without a DNA check. TRBV21-1 represents a pseudogene. The CDR3 totals 17 residues. DNA for the CDR3: TGTGCCAGCAGCAAAAGGGGGAAGGGATTTCTATTCAATGAGCAGTTCTTC. This gives the protein CASSKRGKGFLFNEQFF.

V gene TRBV9 combines with J gene TRBJ1-4, with no clear D. The CDR3 loop spans 14 amino acids. Germline V lookup: CDR1 SGDLS, CDR2 YYNGEE. The V end was cut by 3 bases, the J end by 0 bases, with 6 bases between. The DNA of the CDR3 is TGTGCCAGCAGCGAGGCGGCAACTAATGAAAAACTGTTTTTT. Translating gives CASSEAATNEKLFF.

This clonotype was observed at least ten times. For the CDR3, the DNA is TGTGCCAGCAGCCAAGAAGGGACTAGTGTTCGAGAGACCCAGTACTTC. Protein product: CASSQEGTSVRETQYF. The J gene is TRBJ2-5, the V gene TRBV4-2, with TRBD2 matching over 8 bases. J gave up 4 bases and V 0 bases, and 7 bases lay outside the gene matches. The CDR3 runs 16 residues. Germline assignment: CDR1 LGHNA and CDR2 YNFKEQ.

This chain joins TRBV3-1 and TRBJ1-4; D is unclear. Between the trimmed V and J ends, which lost 0 bases and 0 bases, there was a span of 8 bases. CDR1 LGHDT and CDR2 YNNKEL come from the germline V gene (reference sequence). The CDR3 extends over 16 amino acids. This chain's CDR3 is CASSQELYATNEKLFF. CDR3 coding DNA: TGTGCCAGCAGCCAAGAACTTTACGCAACTAATGAAAAACTGTTTTTT.

The sample holds a few counts of this clonotype. The rearrangement links TRBV28 to TRBJ2-7; perhaps TRBD2 as D (5 bases). Trimming left V 7 bases short and J 0 bases short, with 10 bases between. The CDR3 is 13 amino acids. Germline V gene data show CDR1 as MDHEN and CDR2 as SYDVKM. The CDR3 DNA is TGTGCCAGCACGGGGTACCTCTCCTACGAGCAGTACTTC. It codes for CASTGYLSYEQYF.

This clonotype came up many times. The chain joins TRBV12-3 or TRBV12-4 to TRBJ2-3; no firm D call. The V end lost 6 bases, the J end lost 2 bases, and 12 bases lay between the germline ends. CDR3 length equals 14 residues. CDR3 sequence reads: CASRPAGPTDTQYF. Here the CDR3 DNA reads TGTGCCAGCAGGCCAGCAGGACCCACAGATACGCAGTATTTT.

V is TRBV12-3 or TRBV12-4 and J is TRBJ1-6; D may be TRBD1 (6 bases). V was clipped by 5 bases and J by 7 bases, with 12 bases between them. The CDR3 runs 14 residues. CDR3 DNA: TGTGCCAGCAGTGACGGGACATTCAATTCACCCCTCCACTTT. This translates into CASSDGTFNSPLHF.

CDR3 loop: CASSLEGGARQETQYF. CDR3 DNA: TGTGCCAGCAGCTTAGAGGGGGGGGCCAGGCAAGAGACCCAGTACTTC. This chain links TRBV7-8 with TRBJ2-5; possibly TRBD2 for D (7 bases). With 1 base removed from V and 2 bases from J, the gap between germline ends came to 14 bases. Per germline, CDR1 SGHVS and CDR2 FQNEAQ. CDR3 length equals 16 residues.

The rearrangement links TRBV5-1 to TRBJ2-2, with TRBD1 as a possible D gene (5 bases). The CDR3 consists of 16 residues. Germline V gene data show CDR1 as SGHRS and CDR2 as YFSETQ. V was clipped by 3 bases and J by 0 bases, with 12 bases between them. CDR3 nucleotides: TGCGCCAGCAGCTCTAGGGGAAACGCGAACACCGGGGAGCTGTTTTTT. Its protein product is CASSSRGNANTGELFF. Full variable domain (outside the CDR3, taken from reference TRBV5-1 and TRBJ2-2): KAGVTQTPRYLIKTRGQQVTLSCSPISGHRSVSWYQQTPGQGLQFLFEYFSETQRNKGNFPGRFSGRQFSNSRSEMNVSTLELGDSALYLCASSSRGNANTGELFFGEGSRLTVL.

V usage is TRBV20-1 and J usage is TRBJ1-1; unclear D gene. CDR3 size: 13 residues. In germline, CDR1 is DFQATT, CDR2 SNEGSKA (reference sequence). V was cut by 5 bases and J by 5 bases, with 15 bases left in between. The CDR3 DNA reads as TGCAGTGCTCTCCCCGGGAGGCAGACTGAAGCTTTCTTT. Translated: CSALPGRQTEAFF.

The table lists this clonotype with a few counts. The CDR3 DNA reads TGTGCCAGCAGCCAACTAACATCTCCTGGGGGACAACAAGAGACCCAGTACTTC. Protein: CASSQLTSPGGQQETQYF. The genes are TRBV3-1 and TRBJ2-5, with D possibly being TRBD1 (6 bases). CDR3 length: 18 amino acids. The V end lost 2 bases, the J end lost 2 bases, and 21 bases lay between the germline ends. CDR1 LGHDT and CDR2 YNNKEL come from the germline V gene (reference sequence).

The table lists this clonotype with a few counts. CDR3 DNA: TGTGCCAGCAGTTGGGCCTCAGGACAAGTACCCTACGAGCAGTACTTC. This sequence encodes CASSWASGQVPYEQYF. The rearrangement joins TRBV6-5 to TRBJ2-7; maybe TRBD1 (5 bases). The V end was cut by 4 bases, the J end by 2 bases, with 18 bases between. In germline, CDR1 is MNHEY, CDR2 SVGAGI. The CDR3 is 16 residues long.

V is TRBV9 and J is TRBJ2-2, with unresolved D. This CDR3 region has 14 residues. With 4 bases removed from V and 6 bases from J, the gap between germline ends came to 13 bases. Germline assignment: CDR1 SGDLS and CDR2 YYNGEE. CDR3 sequence: CASSSHSGAGELFF. The CDR3 DNA is TGTGCCAGCAGCTCACACTCCGGAGCCGGGGAGCTGTTTTTT. Full variable domain (missing parts from reference TRBV9 and TRBJ2-2): DSGVTQTPKHLITATGQRVTLRCSPRSGDLSVYWYQQSLDQGLQFLIQYYNGEERAKGNILERFSAQQFPDLHSELNLSSLELGDSALYFCASSSHSGAGELFFGEGSRLTVL.

This clonotype was seen at least ten times. The rearrangement links TRBV7-9 to TRBJ1-1; 9 bases are shared with TRBD1. The CDR3 runs to 14 residues. The V gene end was trimmed by 5 bases and the J gene end by 4 bases; junction bases not matched to a gene: 5. The germline V gene encodes CDR1 SEHNR and CDR2 FQNEAQ (reference sequence). The CDR3 region has the DNA TGTGCCAGCAGCGGAACAGGGGGCTTCACTGAAGCTTTCTTT. It specifies CASSGTGGFTEAFF.

This chain uses TRBV5-1 with TRBJ2-3; D call uncertain. CDR3 size: 15 residues. V gave up 4 bases and J gave up 5 bases, with 17 bases separating them. Germline CDR1 reads SGHRS; CDR2 reads YFSETQ. The CDR3 DNA sequence: TGCGCCAGCAGCCCCGCCCCGGGTCCCCAAGATACGCAGTATTTT. As protein: CASSPAPGPQDTQYF.

This chain connects TRBV6-1 to TRBJ2-3; 9 bases agree with TRBD2. Germline values: CDR1 MNHNS, CDR2 SASEGT. The CDR3 covers 16 residues. After removal of 5 bases from V and 2 bases from J, the junction contained 8 bases not matched to a gene. The CDR3 DNA reads as TGTGCCAGCAGTCCGCTTCTAGCGGGGAACACAGATACGCAGTATTTT. This codes for CASSPLLAGNTDTQYF.

The chain joins TRBV27 to TRBJ2-7, with no clear D. The length of the CDR3 is 9 residues. Trimming stripped 9 bases from V and 3 bases from J, with 3 bases between. Germline CDR1 and CDR2: MNHEY and SMNVEV (reference sequence). The CDR3 spells CARIYEQYF. CDR3 nucleotide sequence: TGTGCCAGGATCTACGAGCAGTACTTC.